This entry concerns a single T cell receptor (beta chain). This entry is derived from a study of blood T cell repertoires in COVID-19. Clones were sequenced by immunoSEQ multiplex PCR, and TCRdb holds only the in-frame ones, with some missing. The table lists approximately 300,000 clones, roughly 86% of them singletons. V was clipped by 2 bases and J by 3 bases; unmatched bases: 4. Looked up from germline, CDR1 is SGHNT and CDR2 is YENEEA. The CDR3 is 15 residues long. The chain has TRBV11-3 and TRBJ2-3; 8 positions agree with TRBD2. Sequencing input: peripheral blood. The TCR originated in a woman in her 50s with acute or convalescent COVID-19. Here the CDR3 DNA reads TGTGCCAGCAGCTTAACGGGAGGGTCAACAGATACGCAGTATTTT. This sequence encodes CASSLTGGSTDTQYF.